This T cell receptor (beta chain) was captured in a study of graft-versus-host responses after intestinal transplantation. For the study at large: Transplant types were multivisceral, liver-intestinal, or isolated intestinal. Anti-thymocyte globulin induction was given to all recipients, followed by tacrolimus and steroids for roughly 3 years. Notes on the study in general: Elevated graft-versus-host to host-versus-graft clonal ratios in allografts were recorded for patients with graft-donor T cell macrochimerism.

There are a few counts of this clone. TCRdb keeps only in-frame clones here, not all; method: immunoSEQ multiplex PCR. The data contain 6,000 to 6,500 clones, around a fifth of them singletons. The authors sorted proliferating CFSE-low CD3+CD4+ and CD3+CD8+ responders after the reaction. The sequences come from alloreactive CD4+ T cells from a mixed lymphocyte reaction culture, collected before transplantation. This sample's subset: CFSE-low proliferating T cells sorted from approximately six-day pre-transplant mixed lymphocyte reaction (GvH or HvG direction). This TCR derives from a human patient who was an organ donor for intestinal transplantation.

CDR3 amino acids: CASGLVARNEQFF. In DNA, the CDR3 is TGTGCTAGTGGTTTGGTAGCCAGGAATGAGCAGTTCTTC. The J gene is TRBJ2-1, the V gene TRBV12-5; D unresolved. The CDR3 has 13 residues. V shed 0 bases and J shed 7 bases, with 7 bases lying between them. CDR1 LGHNT and CDR2 FRNRAP come from the germline V gene.